This TCR beta chain was found in a study of blood T cells in healthy people across ages. Study-wide findings and caveats: Relative to aged donors, long-lived donors carried more naive CD4+ cells and displayed higher diversity. With age, beta diversity per million T cells declined roughly linearly, significantly by roughly 40.

Each donor supplied approximately 10 milliliters of peripheral blood. A word on this clonotype: The antigen is undetermined. A read error may be the cause here, since a much bigger clone is one base away.

A sample-barcoded 5' primer and a J-beta primer mix were used in a second PCR of roughly 7 to 11 cycles. Each sample yielded at least 3 million CDR3-containing paired-end reads. TCRdb recomputed calls from the 5' RACE reads with MiXCR, one row per CDR3 protein. The table records hundreds of thousands of distinct CDR3 sequences, roughly 50% of them present only once. Sequencing input: blood. This TCR derives from a woman aged 60-75 years in good health.

The CDR3 DNA follows: TGTGCCACCCTAACCCGGACAGGTGACTACAATGAGCAGTACTTC. Residues: CATLTRTGDYNEQYF. The genes are TRBV10-3 and TRBJ2-1; 7 bases align to TRBD1. Gene TRBJ2-7 matches the end of the DNA better, so the J call may be wrong. Germline V lookup: CDR1 ENHRY, CDR2 SYGVKD. CDR3 size: 15 residues.